The entry that follows covers one T cell receptor beta chain sequence. It was around 9 milliliters of peripheral blood that were drawn from each donor. The data were taken from a study of blood T cells in healthy people across ages. Next came a second PCR, run for about 6 to 12 cycles, which used a sample-barcoded 5' primer along with a J-beta primer mix. TCRdb re-derived calls from the 5' RACE reads in MiXCR, one entry per CDR3 protein. The sample carries some 710,000 distinct CDR3 sequences, 22% recorded once. Germline V gene lookup returns CDR1 SEHNR and CDR2 FQNEAQ (reference sequence). Trimming stripped 2 bases from V and 2 bases from J, with 13 bases between. The CDR3 consists of 16 residues.

The rearrangement links TRBV7-9 to TRBJ2-1, with D possibly TRBD2 on 5 matching bases. Sequenced material: blood. The sequence was collected from a man between 65 and 85 years old in good health. CDR3 residues: CASSLYILVPYNEQFF. DNA for the CDR3: TGTGCCAGCAGCTTATATATACTAGTACCCTACAATGAGCAGTTCTTC.